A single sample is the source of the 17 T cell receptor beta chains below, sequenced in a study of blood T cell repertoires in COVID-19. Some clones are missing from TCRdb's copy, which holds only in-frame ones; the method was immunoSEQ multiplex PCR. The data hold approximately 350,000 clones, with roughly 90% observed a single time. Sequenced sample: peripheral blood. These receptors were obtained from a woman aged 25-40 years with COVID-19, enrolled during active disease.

CDR3 nucleotides: TGTGCCAGCAGCTTGGGGTCCAGTTACTATAATTCACCCCTCCACTTT. Translation gives CASSLGSSYYNSPLHF. The chain is built from TRBV5-8 and TRBJ1-6; D not resolved. The germline V and J ends were trimmed by 0 bases and 3 bases, with 10 bases remaining between them. The V gene's germline CDR1 is SGHTS and CDR2 YDEGEE. The CDR3 runs 16 residues.

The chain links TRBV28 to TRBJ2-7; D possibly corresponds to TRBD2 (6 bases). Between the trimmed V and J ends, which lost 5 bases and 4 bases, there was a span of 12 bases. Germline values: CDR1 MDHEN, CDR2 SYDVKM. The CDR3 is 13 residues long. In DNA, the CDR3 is TGTGCCAGCAGTCGGAGGGGCGTATACGAGCAGTACGTC. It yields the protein CASSRRGVYEQYV.

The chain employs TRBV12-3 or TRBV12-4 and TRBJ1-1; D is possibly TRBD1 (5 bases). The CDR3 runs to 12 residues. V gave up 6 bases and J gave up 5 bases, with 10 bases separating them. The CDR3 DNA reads TGTGCCAGCAGCGGGGGTTTTACTGAAGCTTTCTTT. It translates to CASSGGFTEAFF.

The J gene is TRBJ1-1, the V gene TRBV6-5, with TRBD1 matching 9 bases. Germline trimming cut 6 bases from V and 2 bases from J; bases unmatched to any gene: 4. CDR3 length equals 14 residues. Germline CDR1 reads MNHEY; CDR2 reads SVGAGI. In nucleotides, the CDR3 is TGTGCCAGCAGCTCGGGACAGGGTAACACTGAAGCTTTCTTT. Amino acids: CASSSGQGNTEAFF.

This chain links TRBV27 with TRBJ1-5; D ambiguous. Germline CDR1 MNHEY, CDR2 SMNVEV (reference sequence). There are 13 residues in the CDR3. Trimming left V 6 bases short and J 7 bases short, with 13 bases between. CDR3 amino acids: CASRVRGGQPQHF. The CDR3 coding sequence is TGTGCCAGCAGGGTCCGGGGTGGACAGCCCCAGCATTTT.

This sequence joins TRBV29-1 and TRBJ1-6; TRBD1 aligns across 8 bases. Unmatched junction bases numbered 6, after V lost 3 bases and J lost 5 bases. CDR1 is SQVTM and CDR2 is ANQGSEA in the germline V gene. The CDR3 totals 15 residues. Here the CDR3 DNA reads TGCAGCGTTGAGTATGGGACAGGACATAATTCACCCCTCCACTTT. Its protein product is CSVEYGTGHNSPLHF. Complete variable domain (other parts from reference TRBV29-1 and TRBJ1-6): SAVISQKPSRDICQRGTSLTIQCQVDSQVTMMFWYRQQPGQSLTLIATANQGSEATYESGFVIDKFPISRPNLTFSTLTVSNMSPEDSSIYLCSVEYGTGHNSPLHFGNGTRLTVT.

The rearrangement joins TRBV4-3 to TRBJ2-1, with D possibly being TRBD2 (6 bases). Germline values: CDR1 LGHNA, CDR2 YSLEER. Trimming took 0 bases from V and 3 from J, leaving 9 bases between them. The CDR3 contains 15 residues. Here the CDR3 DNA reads TGCGCCAGCAGCCAAGACGGGGGACTCTACAATGAGCAGTTCTTC. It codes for CASSQDGGLYNEQFF.

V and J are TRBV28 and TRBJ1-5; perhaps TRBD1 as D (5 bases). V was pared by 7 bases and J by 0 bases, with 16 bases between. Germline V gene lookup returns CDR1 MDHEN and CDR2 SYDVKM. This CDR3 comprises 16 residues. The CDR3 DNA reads TGTGCCAGCAATACAGGCGCCGTGGCTAGCAATCAGCCCCAGCATTTT. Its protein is CASNTGAVASNQPQHF.

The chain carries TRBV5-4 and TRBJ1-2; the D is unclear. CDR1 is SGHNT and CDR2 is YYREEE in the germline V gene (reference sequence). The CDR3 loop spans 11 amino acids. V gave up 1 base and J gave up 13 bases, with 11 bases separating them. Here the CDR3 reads CASSLNGEPTF. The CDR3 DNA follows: TGTGCCAGCAGCTTGAATGGGGAGCCCACCTTC.

The CDR3 here is CASAPSRGTQYF. DNA of the CDR3: TGCGCCAGCGCCCCTTCGCGAGGTACGCAGTATTTT. The chain couples TRBV4-1 to TRBJ2-3; D ambiguous. V gave up 8 bases and J gave up 8 bases, with 14 bases separating them. This CDR3 is built from 12 residues. The V gene's germline CDR1 is MGHRA and CDR2 YSYEKL.

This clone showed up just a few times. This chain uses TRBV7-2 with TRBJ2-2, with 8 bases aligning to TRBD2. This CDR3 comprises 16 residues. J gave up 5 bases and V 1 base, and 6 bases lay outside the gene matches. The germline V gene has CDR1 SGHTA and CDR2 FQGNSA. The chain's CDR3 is CASSLVGRGRTGELFF. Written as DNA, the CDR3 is TGTGCCAGCAGCTTAGTCGGGCGCGGGAGGACCGGGGAGCTGTTTTTT.

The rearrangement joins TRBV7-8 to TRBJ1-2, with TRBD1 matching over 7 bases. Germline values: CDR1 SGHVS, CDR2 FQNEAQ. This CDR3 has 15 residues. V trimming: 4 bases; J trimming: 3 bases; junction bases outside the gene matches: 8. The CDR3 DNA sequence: TGTGCCAGCAGCTCAGCAGGGGGATATGACTATGGCTACACCTTC. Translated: CASSSAGGYDYGYTF.

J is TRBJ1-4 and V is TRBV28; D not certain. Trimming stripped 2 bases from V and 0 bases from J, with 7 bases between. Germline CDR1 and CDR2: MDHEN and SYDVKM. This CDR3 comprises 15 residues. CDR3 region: CASSLGLATNEKLFF. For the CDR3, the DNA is TGTGCCAGCAGTTTAGGGCTTGCAACTAATGAAAAACTGTTTTTT.

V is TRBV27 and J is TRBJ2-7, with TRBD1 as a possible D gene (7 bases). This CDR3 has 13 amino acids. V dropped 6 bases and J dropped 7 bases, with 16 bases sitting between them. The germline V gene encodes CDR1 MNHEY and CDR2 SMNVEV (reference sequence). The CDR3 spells CASRSAGGREQYV. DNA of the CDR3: TGTGCCAGCAGATCGGCAGGGGGGAGGGAGCAGTACGTC.

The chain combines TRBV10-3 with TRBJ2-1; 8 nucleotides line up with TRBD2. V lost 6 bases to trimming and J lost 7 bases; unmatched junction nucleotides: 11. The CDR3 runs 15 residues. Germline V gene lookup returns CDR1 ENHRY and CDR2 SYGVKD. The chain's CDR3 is CAISLLADRVNEQFF. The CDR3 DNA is TGTGCCATCAGCTTACTAGCGGACCGGGTAAATGAGCAGTTCTTC.

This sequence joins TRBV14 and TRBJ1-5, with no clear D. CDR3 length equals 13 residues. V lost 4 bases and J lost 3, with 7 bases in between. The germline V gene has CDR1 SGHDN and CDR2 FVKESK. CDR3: CASSPDINQPQHF. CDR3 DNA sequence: TGTGCCAGCAGCCCCGACATCAATCAGCCCCAGCATTTT.

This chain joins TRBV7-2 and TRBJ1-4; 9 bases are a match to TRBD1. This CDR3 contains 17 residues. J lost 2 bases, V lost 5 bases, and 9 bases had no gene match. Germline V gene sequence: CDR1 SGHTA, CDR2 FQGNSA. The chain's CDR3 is CASSRTGAQVTNEKLFF. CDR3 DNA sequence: TGTGCCAGCAGCCGGACAGGGGCCCAGGTCACTAATGAAAAACTGTTTTTT.